Here is one T cell receptor beta chain with its context. V gave up 1 base and J gave up 3 bases; unmatched junction bases: 6. The CDR3 spans 15 residues. Germline V gene lookup returns CDR1 LNHNV and CDR2 YYDKDF (reference sequence). The sample originates from a study of blood T cell repertoires in COVID-19. At the level of the study: From T cells, B-cell-depleted T cells, or PBMCs came the material, which was cDNA or gDNA.

Cohort placement rested on clinical history that participants reported themselves. Recovered participants had two consecutive negative NP/OP PCR tests, healthcare professional clearance, or symptom resolution. Per the authors' pipeline: Reference gene primer amplification in the assay estimated nucleated cell counts. Libraries were prepared by immunoSEQ multiplex PCR; TCRdb keeps only in-frame clonotypes and omits some of them. D and trimming come from the DNA, and the V and J calls and clone size come from that table. In the table there are approximately 220,000 clones, around 89% of which are singletons.

The specimen was PBMCs or T cells enriched from blood (not recorded which). The TCR comes from a young man who had recovered from COVID-19. The chain employs TRBV15 and TRBJ2-7; 7 bases fit TRBD1. The CDR3 nucleotides are TGTGCCACCAGCAGAGTTGGGGACAGTCGCTACGAGCAGTACTTC. This gives the protein CATSRVGDSRYEQYF. The variable domain in full, completed from reference TRBV15 and TRBJ2-7, reads DAMVIQNPRYQVTQFGKPVTLSCSQTLNHNVMYWYQQKSSQAPKLLFHYYDKDFNNEADTPDNFQSRRPNTSFCFLDIRSPGLGDTAMYLCATSRVGDSRYEQYFGPGTRLTVT.